Included here is one T cell receptor (beta chain) sequence, with context. The data derive from a study of blood T cell repertoires in COVID-19. Across the study: The origin of the acute and convalescent COVID-19 samples was the United States, Italy and Spain.

CDR1 MGHRA and CDR2 YSYEKL come from the germline V gene. This CDR3 is built from 15 residues. V lost 0 bases to trimming and J lost 4 bases, with 12 bases between them. The data were produced by immunoSEQ multiplex PCR, yet TCRdb's version contains in-frame clones alone and is incomplete. The table includes about 240,000 clones, about 85% detected once. What was sequenced was peripheral blood. This clonotype was obtained from a young man who had recovered from COVID-19. The gene calls are TRBV4-1 and TRBJ1-2, with D perhaps matching TRBD1 (5 bases). This CDR3 reads CASSQEGEATYGYTF. In nucleotides, the CDR3 is TGCGCCAGCAGCCAAGAAGGGGAGGCTACCTATGGCTACACCTTC.